These T cell receptor beta chains were read from a single sample in a study of T cell changes during pregnancy in multiple sclerosis. The repertoire was sequenced with immunoSEQ multiplex PCR; TCRdb's copy has only in-frame clones and lacks some. The sample consists of about 40,000 clones, 75% to 95% of them appearing once. The specimen comprised CD4+ T cells from peripheral blood mononuclear cells, sampled in the third trimester of pregnancy. The origin of the receptors is a female donor with multiple sclerosis, enrolled in a pregnancy study. CDR3s include the opening cysteine and the closing phenylalanine or tryptophan. A D gene is named only where the DNA matches it firmly. The listing skips clone size in some rows; elsewhere it reads once, few, many or a size class.

v_call,clone_size,j_call,d_call,cdr3_nt,cdr3_aa
TRBV30,NA,TRBJ2-7,TRBD1,TGTGCCTGGAGCCATGGACAGGGGGGCTACGAGCAGTACTTC,CAWSHGQGGYEQYF
TRBV7-2,few,TRBJ1-1,NA,TGTGCCAGCAGCTTAAAGGGGATGGGCACTGAAGCTTTCTTT,CASSLKGMGTEAFF
TRBV19,NA,TRBJ2-7,NA,TGTGCCAGTAGAATAGCTGGCCAGGGCTACTACGAGCAGTACTTC,CASRIAGQGYYEQYF
TRBV5-4,NA,TRBJ2-5,TRBD2,TGTGCCAGCAGCTTTAGCGGGAGGGGGGAGACCCAGTACTTC,CASSFSGRGETQYF
TRBV29-1,NA,TRBJ1-3,NA,TGCAGCGTGGTCCCCGATGGAGCAACTGGAAACACCATATATTTT,CSVVPDGATGNTIYF
TRBV5-1,NA,TRBJ2-5,NA,TGCGCCAGCAGCTTGATAAGGGGTTGGGAGACCCAGTACTTC,CASSLIRGWETQYF
TRBV10-3,once,TRBJ2-7,TRBD2,TGTGCCATCAGGAGGGAGGGCTACGAGCAGTACTTC,CAIRREGYEQYF
TRBV9,once,TRBJ2-1,TRBD2,TGTGCCAGCAGTGCCACTAGGACTAGCGGGAGTATCGATGAGCAGTTCTTC,CASSATRTSGSIDEQFF
TRBV2,NA,TRBJ2-1,NA,TGTGCCAGCATAGAAGGGACTGGCAGGGAACAGTTCTTC,CASIEGTGREQFF
TRBV7-2,once,TRBJ2-7,TRBD1,TGTGCCAGCAGCACGTCGAACCGGGACAGGGTCTTC,CASSTSNRDRVF
TRBV2,NA,TRBJ1-2,TRBD1,TGTGCCAGCAGGCCGGGACAGGGTTATGGCTACACCTTC,CASRPGQGYGYTF
TRBV5-6,once,TRBJ1-2,TRBD1,TGTGCCAGCAGCTCTACAGGGGTTGGTGGCTACACCTTC,CASSSTGVGGYTF
TRBV29-1,NA,TRBJ2-5,TRBD2,TGCAGCGTTGATGGGCTAGCGGGAGCGCAAGAGACCCAGTACTTC,CSVDGLAGAQETQYF
TRBV2,NA,TRBJ2-1,TRBD2,TGTGCCAGCAGTGAAAGTGTGCTAGCGGGGAACTACAATGAGCAGTTCTTC,CASSESVLAGNYNEQFF
TRBV7-8,NA,TRBJ1-1,NA,TGTGCCAGCAGCTTAAACAGGGCGGACACTGAAGCTTTCTTT,CASSLNRADTEAFF
TRBV11-2,NA,TRBJ2-7,NA,TGTGCCAGCAGCCCCCGGGTTAGGGGGTCATACGAGCAGTACTTC,CASSPRVRGSYEQYF
TRBV11-3,NA,TRBJ2-1,TRBD2,TGTGCCAGCAGCGTCGGGACTAGCGGGAGGAGTGAGCAGTTCTTC,CASSVGTSGRSEQFF
TRBV19,once,TRBJ2-5,TRBD2,TGTGCCAGTACCCCCCGAGCGGGAGGGCGCAAAGAGACCCAGTACTTC,CASTPRAGGRKETQYF
TRBV4-1,NA,TRBJ2-7,NA,TGCGCCAGCAGCCAAGATGATGCCAGTCCCTACGAGCAGTACTTC,CASSQDDASPYEQYF
TRBV29-1,medium-sized,TRBJ1-1,NA,TGCAGCGGGCTCCTGGGCAGTGTCAGCACTGAAGCTTTCTTT,CSGLLGSVSTEAFF
TRBV7-2,NA,TRBJ2-5,NA,TGTGCCAGCAGCTCCTCTAGCGCCCGCCGGGAGACCCAGTACTTC,CASSSSSARRETQYF
TRBV19,NA,TRBJ1-2,NA,TGTGCCAGTAGTCGATCTACCGCCAGGTCCTATGGCTACACCTTC,CASSRSTARSYGYTF
TRBV7-6,once,TRBJ1-1,TRBD1,TGTGCCAGCAGCCCCACTAATAGACAGGGAAGGGCTGAAGCTTTCTTT,CASSPTNRQGRAEAFF
TRBV28,NA,TRBJ1-2,TRBD1,TGTGCCAGCAGTTCCCCGACAGGGGGAAGCTATGGCTACACCTTC,CASSSPTGGSYGYTF
TRBV18,NA,TRBJ2-3,NA,TGTGCCAGCTCACCACCGTTATCCGATACGCAGTATTTT,CASSPPLSDTQYF
TRBV2,NA,TRBJ2-7,TRBD1,TGTGCCAGCAGTCTAGGGACAGGGGGCAACGAGCAGTACTTC,CASSLGTGGNEQYF
TRBV6-5,NA,TRBJ2-5,TRBD2,TGTGCCAGCAGTTCGGGGGGACTAGCGGAAGAGACCCAGTACTTC,CASSSGGLAEETQYF
TRBV13,NA,TRBJ2-7,TRBD1,TGTGCCAGCAGCACCCGGGGACAGGGGGCCGTCGAGCAGTACTTC,CASSTRGQGAVEQYF
TRBV6-4,few,TRBJ1-2,TRBD1,TGTGCCAGCAGCCCGGACAGGGGTCGGTCTAACTATGGCTACACCTTC,CASSPDRGRSNYGYTF
TRBV7-8,NA,TRBJ2-7,TRBD1,TGTGCCAGCAGCTTCACAGGGGACGAGCAGTACTTC,CASSFTGDEQYF
TRBV19,NA,TRBJ1-5,NA,TGTGCCAGCGCGACACCAACCTCCAATCAGCCCCAGCATTTT,CASATPTSNQPQHF
TRBV5-4,NA,TRBJ2-5,TRBD1,TGTGCCAGCAGCCTCCCGGGACAGGGCGGCGAGACCCAGTACTTC,CASSLPGQGGETQYF
TRBV7-2,NA,TRBJ2-3,TRBD2,TGTGCCAGCAGCTTAGCTCCAGCGGGAGGAGCAGATACGCAGTATTTT,CASSLAPAGGADTQYF
TRBV5-1,few,TRBJ1-2,NA,TGCGCCAGCAGCATGGACGGAGGCTATGGCTACACCTTC,CASSMDGGYGYTF
TRBV19,NA,TRBJ2-5,NA,TGTGCCAGTTTTTTTTCCCTTTTAGCGGCAGGAGAGACCCAGTACTTC,CASFFSLLAAGETQYF
TRBV9,NA,TRBJ2-3,NA,TGTGCCAGCAGCGTAGACTTTCAGGGAACTAGCACAGATACGCAGTATTTT,CASSVDFQGTSTDTQYF
TRBV4-3,few,TRBJ1-5,TRBD1,TGCGCCAGCAGCCAAGTGGACAGGGGGGAGCCCCAGCATTTT,CASSQVDRGEPQHF
TRBV7-6,NA,TRBJ2-5,NA,TGTGCCAGCAGCTTTGAGGGGGCGGGAAGCGTTTGGGGGGAGACCCAGTACTTC,CASSFEGAGSVWGETQYF
TRBV7-3,NA,TRBJ2-2,NA,TGTGCCAGCAGCTTCACACAGGGAACCGGGGAGCTGTTTTTT,CASSFTQGTGELFF
TRBV5-6,few,TRBJ2-7,NA,TGTGCCAGCAGCTTGGGACTCTCAACCTACGAGCAGTACTTC,CASSLGLSTYEQYF
TRBV7-8,NA,TRBJ2-6,NA,TGTGCCAGCAGTAGTTCTGGGGCCAACGTCCTGACTTTC,CASSSSGANVLTF
TRBV2,NA,TRBJ2-1,NA,TGTGCCAGCGAACCGGGAAGGGATGAGCAGTTCTTC,CASEPGRDEQFF
TRBV7-2,NA,TRBJ2-3,NA,TGTGCCAGCAGCTTAGCGCAGGCTAGCGGCACAGATACGCAGTATTTT,CASSLAQASGTDTQYF
TRBV29-1,NA,TRBJ2-1,NA,TGCAGCACTAGGCAATCCGGCAATGAGCAGTTCTTC,CSTRQSGNEQFF
TRBV7-9,once,TRBJ2-1,NA,TGTGCCAGCAGCATTATCACTAGCTCCTACAATGAGCAGTTCTTC,CASSIITSSYNEQFF
TRBV30,NA,TRBJ1-1,NA,TGTGCCTGGAGTCCGGGGAACACTGAAGCTTTCTTT,CAWSPGNTEAFF
TRBV5-1,NA,TRBJ2-7,NA,TGCGCCAGCAGCTTGAGTTTCCAGGGATCTTTCGAGCAGTACTTC,CASSLSFQGSFEQYF
TRBV10-3,NA,TRBJ1-1,TRBD1,TGTGCCATCAGTGTTACAGGGGGCGAGAGGAACACTGAAGCTTTCTTT,CAISVTGGERNTEAFF
TRBV6-1,NA,TRBJ2-7,TRBD2,TGTGCCAGCAGCGCCTACTGGGAGGGCTACGAGCAGTACTTC,CASSAYWEGYEQYF
TRBV28,NA,TRBJ1-5,TRBD1,TGTGCCAGCAGTCGGACAGGGTTCAATCAGCCCCAGCATTTT,CASSRTGFNQPQHF
TRBV7-6,NA,TRBJ2-3,TRBD2,TGTGCCAGCAGCTTAGGCGGGACTAGCGTAAGGACAGATACGCAGTATTTT,CASSLGGTSVRTDTQYF
TRBV5-4,NA,TRBJ1-2,NA,TGTGCCAGCAGCTTGGGACAGTCCTGGGGTGGCTACACCTTC,CASSLGQSWGGYTF
TRBV7-9,NA,TRBJ1-4,NA,TGTGCCAGCAGCTTAGCGCTAAATCGGGGGGCATCGGAAAAACTGTTTTTT,CASSLALNRGASEKLFF
TRBV5-8,NA,TRBJ1-2,TRBD1,TGTGCCAGCAGCGGAACCGGGACAGGATCGTTCGGGAATGGCTACACCTTC,CASSGTGTGSFGNGYTF
TRBV7-9,few,TRBJ2-2,TRBD2,TGTGCCAGCAGCTTAGCGGGACTAGCGATCACCGGGGAGCTGTTTTTT,CASSLAGLAITGELFF